This TCR beta chain was captured in a study of blood T cell repertoires in COVID-19. Clones were sequenced by immunoSEQ multiplex PCR, and TCRdb holds only the in-frame ones, with some missing. The sample holds about 200,000 clones, 85% to 90% seen once. Germline V lookup: CDR1 KGHSH, CDR2 LQKENI. This CDR3 has 13 amino acids. Trimming took 3 bases from V and 5 from J, leaving 11 bases between them. What was sequenced was peripheral blood. The chain links TRBV18 to TRBJ2-7; TRBD2 might be the D (5 bases). The TCR originated in a man aged 60 to 75 who had recovered from COVID-19. As DNA, the CDR3 is TGTGCCAGCTCACCCTCAGAGGGTAACGAGCAGTACTTC. This translates into CASSPSEGNEQYF.